The T cell receptor beta chain under discussion was sequenced for a study of blood T cell repertoires in COVID-19. This table comes from immunoSEQ multiplex PCR, and its TCRdb copy is limited to in-frame clones, with some not included. The table lists 130,000 or so clones, roughly 91% of them singletons. This clonotype originated in a human donor in a cohort sampled during active COVID-19. The material sequenced was peripheral blood.

This chain's CDR3 is CSGEGQGETQYF. CDR3 DNA sequence: TGCAGCGGGGAGGGACAGGGAGAGACCCAGTACTTC. The V gene is TRBV29-1, the J gene TRBJ2-5; 9 bases match TRBD1. CDR3 length: 12 amino acids. V dropped 7 bases and J dropped 4; count of bases not matched to a gene: 4. The germline CDR1 and CDR2 sequences are SQVTM and ANQGSEA.